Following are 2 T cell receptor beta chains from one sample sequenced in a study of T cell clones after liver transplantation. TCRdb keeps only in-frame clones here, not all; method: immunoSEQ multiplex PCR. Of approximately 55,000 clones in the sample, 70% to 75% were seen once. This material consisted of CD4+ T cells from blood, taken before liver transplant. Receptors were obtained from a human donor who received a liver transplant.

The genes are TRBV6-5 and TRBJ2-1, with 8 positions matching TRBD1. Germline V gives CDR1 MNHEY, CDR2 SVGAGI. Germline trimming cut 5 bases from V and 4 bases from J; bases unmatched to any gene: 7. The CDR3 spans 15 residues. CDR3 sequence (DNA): TGTGCCAGCAGTCGAGACAGGGGCCTTTACAATGAGCAGTTCTTC. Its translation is CASSRDRGLYNEQFF.

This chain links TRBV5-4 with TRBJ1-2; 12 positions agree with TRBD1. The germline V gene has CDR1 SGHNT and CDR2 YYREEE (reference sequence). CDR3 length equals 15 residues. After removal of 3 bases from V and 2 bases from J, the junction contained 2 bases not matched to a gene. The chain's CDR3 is CASSSGTGGNYGYTF. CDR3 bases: TGTGCCAGCAGCTCCGGGACAGGGGGCAACTATGGCTACACCTTC. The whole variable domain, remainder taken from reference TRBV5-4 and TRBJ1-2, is ETGVTQSPTHLIKTRGQQVTLRCSSQSGHNTVSWYQQALGQGPQFIFQYYREEENGRGNFPPRFSGLQFPNYSSELNVNALELDDSALYLCASSSGTGGNYGYTFGSGTRLTVV.